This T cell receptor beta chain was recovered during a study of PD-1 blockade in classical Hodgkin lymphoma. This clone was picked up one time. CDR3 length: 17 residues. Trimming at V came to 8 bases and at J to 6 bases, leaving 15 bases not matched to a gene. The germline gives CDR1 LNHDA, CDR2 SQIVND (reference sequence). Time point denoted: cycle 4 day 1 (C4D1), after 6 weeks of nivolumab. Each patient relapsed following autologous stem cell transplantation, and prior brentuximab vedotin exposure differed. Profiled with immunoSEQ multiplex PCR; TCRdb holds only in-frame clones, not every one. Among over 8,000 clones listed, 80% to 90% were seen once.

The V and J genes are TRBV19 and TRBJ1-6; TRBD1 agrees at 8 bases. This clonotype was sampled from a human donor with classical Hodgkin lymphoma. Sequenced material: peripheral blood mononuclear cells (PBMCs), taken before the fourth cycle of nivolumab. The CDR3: CASGGQGSSSSNSPLHF. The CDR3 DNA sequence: TGTGCCAGTGGAGGACAGGGCTCGTCCAGTAGTAATTCACCCCTCCACTTT.